Detailed here is one T cell receptor beta chain. These data originate in a study of blood T cell repertoires in COVID-19. Repertoires were generated with immunoSEQ multiplex PCR, while TCRdb's copy carries only in-frame clones and drops some. The sample records some 360,000 clones, 88% being singletons. This CDR3 has 15 residues. The germline gives CDR1 KGHDR, CDR2 SFDVKD. After removal of 4 bases from V and 6 bases from J, the junction contained 5 bases not matched to a gene. J is TRBJ2-2 and V is TRBV24-1; TRBD1 matches 9 bases. The sequenced material came from PBMCs or T cells enriched from blood (not recorded which). The receptor was derived from a woman aged 25-40 years who had been exposed to COVID-19. CDR3: CATSDPGTGSGELFF. DNA for the CDR3: TGTGCCACCAGTGACCCCGGGACAGGGTCCGGGGAGCTGTTTTTT.